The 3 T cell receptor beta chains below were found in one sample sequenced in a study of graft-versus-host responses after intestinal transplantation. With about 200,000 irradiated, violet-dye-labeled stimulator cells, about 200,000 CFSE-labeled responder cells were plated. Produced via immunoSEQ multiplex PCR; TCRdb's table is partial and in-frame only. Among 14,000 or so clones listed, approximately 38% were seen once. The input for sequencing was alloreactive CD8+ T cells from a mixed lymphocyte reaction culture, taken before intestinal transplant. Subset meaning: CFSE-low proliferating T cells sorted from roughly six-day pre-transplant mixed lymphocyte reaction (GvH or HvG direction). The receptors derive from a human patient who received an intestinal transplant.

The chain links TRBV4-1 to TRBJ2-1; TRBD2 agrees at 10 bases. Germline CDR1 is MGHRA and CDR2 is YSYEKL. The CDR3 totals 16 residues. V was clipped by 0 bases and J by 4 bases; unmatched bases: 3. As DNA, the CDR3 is TGCGCCAGCAGCCAAGAAGGAGCGGGGGGGTACAATGAGCAGTTCTTC. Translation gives CASSQEGAGGYNEQFF.

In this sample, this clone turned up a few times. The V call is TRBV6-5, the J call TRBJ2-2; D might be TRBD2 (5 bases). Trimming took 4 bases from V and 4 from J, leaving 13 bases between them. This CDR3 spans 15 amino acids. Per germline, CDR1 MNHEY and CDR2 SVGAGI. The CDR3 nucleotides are TGTGCCAGCAGTTGGGCCCGGGAAGGCACCGGGGAGCTGTTTTTT. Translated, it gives CASSWAREGTGELFF.

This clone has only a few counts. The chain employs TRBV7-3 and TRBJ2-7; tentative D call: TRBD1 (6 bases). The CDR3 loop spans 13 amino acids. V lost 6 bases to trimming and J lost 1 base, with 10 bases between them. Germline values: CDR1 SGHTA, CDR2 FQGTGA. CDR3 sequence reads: CASRPTGSYEQYF. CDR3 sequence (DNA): TGTGCCAGCAGGCCTACAGGGTCCTACGAGCAGTACTTC.